The sequence of this TCR beta chain was determined in a study of T cells expressing NK-cell markers. CDR1 KGHDR and CDR2 SFDVKD come from the germline V gene. The CDR3 contains 16 residues. Study-level results: The CD3+CD56-NKG2C+ fraction of several donors was likewise dominated by these clonotypes.

With respect to this clonotype: The antigen is undetermined.

As the method of synthesis, 5'RACE template switching with UMIs yielded TCR beta cDNA. TCRdb re-called the 5' RACE reads and catalogs CDR3 proteins one per entry, DNA excluded. Across around 380,000 distinct CDR3 sequences, the top ten clones capture approximately 12% of the sample. Sequencing was performed on blood T cells: a sorted CD56 or NKG2C T cell subset, CD4+ or CD8+ T cells, or bulk PBMC T cells (not recorded which). The V and J genes are TRBV24-1 and TRBJ1-5; the D gene TCRdb calls, TRBD1, cannot be checked with no DNA. The receptor's source is a woman in her 50s in good health. This CDR3 reads CATSSDRQGPNQPQHF.